This T cell receptor beta chain was recovered during a study of cytotoxic CD8 clonotypes in ibrutinib-treated CLL. The wider study: The subjects consisted of roughly ten relapsed/refractory and 15 treatment-naive individuals, with 17 to 18 IGHV unmutated. Per sample, productive templates averaged around 250,000 and productive rearrangements averaged around 100,000.

On this clone: What it binds is not known.

Libraries were prepared by immunoSEQ multiplex PCR; TCRdb keeps only in-frame clonotypes and omits some of them. The sample includes around 310,000 clones, approximately 80% of them seen just once. The V and J ends lost 0 bases and 5 bases, in that order; junction bases with no gene match: 9. CDR3 length equals 17 residues. From germline, CDR1 is SGDLS and CDR2 YYNGEE. Study-wide results and limits: Public clonotypes, found uncommonly, either contracted or stayed stable on treatment.

The V gene is TRBV9, the J gene TRBJ2-1; TRBD2 matches at 9 bases. The clonotype was recovered from a human donor with chronic lymphocytic leukemia. The sequencing used PBMCs, collected before ibrutinib treatment. In nucleotides, the CDR3 is TGTGCCAGCAGCGTAGCTACTGGGGCTAGCGGGAACAATGAGCAGTTCTTC. Protein product: CASSVATGASGNNEQFF. Combining the CDR3 with reference TRBV9 and TRBJ2-1 gives the whole variable domain DSGVTQTPKHLITATGQRVTLRCSPRSGDLSVYWYQQSLDQGLQFLIQYYNGEERAKGNILERFSAQQFPDLHSELNLSSLELGDSALYFCASSVATGASGNNEQFFGPGTRLTVL.